Described below is a single TCR beta chain sequence and its context. This sample is drawn from a study of shared clonotypes between healthy human individuals. Clones were sequenced by immunoSEQ multiplex PCR, and TCRdb holds only the in-frame ones, with some missing. This sample has 1,400,000 or so clones, with roughly 98.5% found just once. The ends lost 4 bases at V and 9 bases at J; junction bases unmatched: 12. Per the germline V gene, CDR1 is SGHNT and CDR2 is YYREEE (reference sequence). This CDR3 region has 15 residues. This chain connects TRBV5-4 to TRBJ2-1, with 8 bases fitting TRBD2. The TCR was taken from a man aged 30 to 39 in good health. Material for sequencing was naive CD4+ T cells sorted from blood. Documented subset: CD45RA+ positively selected. For the CDR3, the DNA is TGTGCCAGCAGCGCCCCCCGGCGGGAGGACCGTGAGCAGTTCTTC. Translation: CASSAPRREDREQFF.